This TCR beta chain was retrieved from a study of HIV-infected patients and healthy controls. Study-wide results and caveats: HIV-infected patients shared fewer CDR3 sequences between individuals than healthy controls.

This clonotype showed up many times. Its target is not known. Whole blood was used without fractionation, so all unsorted peripheral T cells were included. Control samples came from some ten uninfected healthy donors, several of them resampled after two to three months. CDR3 size: 15 residues. V was clipped by 5 bases and J by 4 bases, with 16 bases between them. Germline V gene data show CDR1 as SGHVS and CDR2 as FQNEAQ. Reverse transcription used about 500 ng RNA and constant-region primers for alpha and beta. Using multiplexing indices, alpha and beta chain libraries were generated apart by chain-specific third strand synthesis. Via MiXCR, TCRdb re-called the 5' RACE reads, giving one row per CDR3 protein. The sample contains 20,000 to 30,000 distinct CDR3 sequences, under 9.5% of which appear only once.

This sequence was found in an adult in good health. The rearrangement uses TRBV7-8 and TRBJ2-3; D remains ambiguous. Sequencing input: blood. CDR3 region: CASSAPIASPDTQYF. CDR3 DNA sequence: TGTGCCAGCAGCGCCCCTATAGCTTCTCCAGATACGCAGTATTTT.